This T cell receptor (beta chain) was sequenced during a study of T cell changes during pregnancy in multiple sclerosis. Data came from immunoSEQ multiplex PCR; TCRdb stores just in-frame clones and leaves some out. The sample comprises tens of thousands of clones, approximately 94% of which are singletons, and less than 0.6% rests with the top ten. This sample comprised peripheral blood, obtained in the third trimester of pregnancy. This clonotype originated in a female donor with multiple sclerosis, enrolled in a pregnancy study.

CDR3 DNA sequence: TGTGCCAGCAGCTTAGTCCAGGGGGTAACAGATACGCAGTATTTT. It codes for CASSLVQGVTDTQYF. The chain couples TRBV7-2 to TRBJ2-3; 7 bases match TRBD1. The CDR3 runs to 15 residues. The ends lost 1 base at V and 3 bases at J; junction bases unmatched: 4. Germline CDR1 SGHTA, CDR2 FQGNSA.